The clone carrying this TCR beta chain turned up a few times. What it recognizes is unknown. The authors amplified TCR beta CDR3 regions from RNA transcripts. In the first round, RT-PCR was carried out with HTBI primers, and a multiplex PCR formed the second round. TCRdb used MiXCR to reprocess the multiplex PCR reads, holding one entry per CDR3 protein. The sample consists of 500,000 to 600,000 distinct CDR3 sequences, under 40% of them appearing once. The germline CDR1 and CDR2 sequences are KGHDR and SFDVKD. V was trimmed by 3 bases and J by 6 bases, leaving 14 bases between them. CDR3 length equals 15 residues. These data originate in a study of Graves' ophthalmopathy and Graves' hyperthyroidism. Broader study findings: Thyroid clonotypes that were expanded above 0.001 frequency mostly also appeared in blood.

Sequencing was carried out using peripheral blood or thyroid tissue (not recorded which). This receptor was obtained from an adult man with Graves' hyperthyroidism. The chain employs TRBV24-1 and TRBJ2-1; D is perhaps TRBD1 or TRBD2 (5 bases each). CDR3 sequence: CATSDAQVEVNEQFF. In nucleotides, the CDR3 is TGTGCCACCAGTGATGCACAGGTGGAGGTCAATGAGCAGTTCTTC.